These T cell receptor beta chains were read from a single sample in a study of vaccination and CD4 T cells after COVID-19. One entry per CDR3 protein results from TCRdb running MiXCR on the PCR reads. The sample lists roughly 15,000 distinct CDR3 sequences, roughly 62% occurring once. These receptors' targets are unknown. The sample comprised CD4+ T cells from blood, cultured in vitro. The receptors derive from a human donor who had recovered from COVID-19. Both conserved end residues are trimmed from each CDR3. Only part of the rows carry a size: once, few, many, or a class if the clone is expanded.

ASSQEPGKPQH	few	TRBV14	TRBJ1-5	11
ASSLDTSREAF	once	TRBV5-4	TRBJ1-1	11
ASSRDLGGNQPQH	-	TRBV2	TRBJ1-5	13
ASRPNLAPKQF	few	TRBV27	TRBJ2-1	11
ASSRWFTEAF	-	TRBV12-3/TRBV12-4	TRBJ1-1	10
SVASGSRVEQF	few	TRBV20-1	TRBJ2-1	11
SANPASGYIRAGGEQY	-	TRBV20-1	TRBJ2-7	16
ASSLRPSSYNEQF	-	TRBV27	TRBJ2-1	13
ATRQGGTEAF	-	TRBV6-2/TRBV6-3	TRBJ1-1	10
ASSRDIGAYEQY	once	TRBV5-4	TRBJ2-7	12
ASSLELGPYEQY	-	TRBV11-2	TRBJ2-7	12
ASSSPQGTQETQY	-	TRBV6-5	TRBJ2-5	13
ASSLGAGYNYEQY	-	TRBV5-8	TRBJ2-7	13
AWGPSRPRGNQPQH	-	TRBV30	TRBJ1-5	14
ASVRDRRNTEAF	-	TRBV6-1	TRBJ1-1	12
ASSWGVDQPQH	-	TRBV7-9	TRBJ1-5	11
ASRSRWGTEAF	-	TRBV12-3/TRBV12-4	TRBJ1-1	11
ASSSQGCEQY	-	TRBV6-2/TRBV6-3	TRBJ2-7	10
ASSYSSGYDGGYT	-	TRBV6-2/TRBV6-3	TRBJ1-2	13
ASSLSRGLGSYNSPLH	-	TRBV28	TRBJ1-6	16
SATPGQLSSYEQY	-	TRBV20-1	TRBJ2-7	13
ASRDRDTNTEAF	-	TRBV28	TRBJ1-1	12
ASSLSVAVRYEQY	-	TRBV27	TRBJ2-7	13
ASRGLAGGTDTQY	-	TRBV6-4	TRBJ2-3	13
ASSLEGAISYEQY	-	TRBV5-1	TRBJ2-7	13
ATSESSGLGQH	-	TRBV24-1	TRBJ1-5	11
ASSPYRLYGYT	-	TRBV2	TRBJ1-2	11
ASEKGGGATEAF	-	TRBV6-1	TRBJ1-1	12
ASSIQETQY	few	TRBV5-1	TRBJ2-5	9
STTGRTSTDTQY	-	TRBV29-1	TRBJ2-3	12
ASSPQGANYGYT	-	TRBV7-2	TRBJ1-2	12
ASSLEGYWTGRNTEAF	-	TRBV11-3	TRBJ1-1	16
ASSLGAGGYYEQY	-	TRBV7-3	TRBJ2-7	13
ASSTLGTGNQPQH	-	TRBV6-1	TRBJ1-5	13
ASTGDSRGAF	few	TRBV6-1	TRBJ1-1	10
ASSYGGWNTEAF	-	TRBV6-5	TRBJ1-1	12
AWTRGAGGSYEQY	-	TRBV30	TRBJ2-7	13
ASRAGRGLYEQY	-	TRBV27	TRBJ2-7	12
ASSSEGAETQY	-	TRBV18	TRBJ2-5	11
ASTRAAPQETQY	medium-sized	TRBV6-1	TRBJ2-5	12
ASSVGQGGSYGYT	few	TRBV27	TRBJ1-2	13
ASSFQGGSYEQY	-	TRBV7-3	TRBJ2-7	12
ASSLMNQPQH	few	TRBV19	TRBJ1-5	10